This TCR beta chain is drawn from a study of shared clonotypes between healthy human individuals (dated by TCRdb to 2020 to 2021). At the level of the whole study: The cohort included three men and a couple of women between 18 and 49 years of age. For each donor, three plates each were used for CD4 naive and CD4 memory, two plates were used for CD8 naive, and one plate was used for CD8 memory. Blood TCR repertoires of five healthy adults were deeply sequenced to estimate repertoire size and the extent of clonotype sharing between individuals. To increase sequencing depth and limit assay-specific biases, different laboratories used diverse techniques to prepare libraries and sequence TCR repertoires. Leukapheresis yielded between about 0.85 and 9 billion PBMCs per donor.

This clone was counted once. Its antigen is unknown. There are no base qualities to consult, and no much larger clone falls within one base. Overall study outcomes, separate from this receptor: Because the study included a small number of donors, the genetic and exposure-history diversity represented was limited. Incomplete sequencing was indicated by rarefaction of sorted-subset datasets, despite the large sequencing depth. About 5% of naive CD4, 3.5% of naive CD8, 2% to 2.5% of memory CD4, and around 0.42% of memory CD8 clonotypes were shared across several donors. Compared with non-shared clonotypes, clonotypes shared by all four sorted-subset donors had higher generation probabilities. Larger estimated clonotype richness was generally found for naive subsets than for memory subsets. Pairwise subsampling led to the expectation that sequencing depth would affect the degree of clonotype sharing among donors. Only blood was sampled, and tissue TCR repertoires likely differ from those in blood.

Using the deep immunoSEQ assay, TCR CDR3 regions were amplified from genomic DNA by multiplex PCR. For each cell subset, the extracted genomic DNA was distributed evenly across all wells of several immunoSEQ 96-well plates, and each plate served as one replicate. Each replicate PCR for sorted subsets received about 220 ng genomic DNA, equal to 30,000 or so T cell genomes. Purified libraries were quantified with a Qubit 3.0 fluorometer, sized on a Bioanalyzer 2100, and re-quantified with the KAPA Library Quantification kit. Every immunoSEQ 96-well plate was sequenced on a dedicated single-read 150-cycle Illumina NextSeq 550 flow cell. Concerning the study's data processing: Because the immunoSEQ output held only junctional sequences and lacked quality scores, the filtering could not match the filtering applied to full-length reads. To assign V/J genes and CDR3, sequences were annotated using PyIR, a Python wrapper for IgBLAST v1.9, with IMGT germline references. Any read was removed if the V/J assignment was weak (E-value above 1e-6), the CDR3 was missing, or the read contained stop codons, out-of-frame junctions, or ambiguous translated residues. V3J clonotypes were defined by identical inferred V gene, J gene, and CDR3 amino acid sequence. To compute the percentage overlap between repertoires, the number of shared unique clonotypes was divided by the size of the smaller repertoire. RTK rarefaction, the Chao1 estimator, and Recon v2.1 estimates of unobserved clonotypes were used to assess repertoire richness. For all TCRbeta clonotypes obtained by the gDNA method from four donors, generation probabilities were computed with OLGA. This is the immuneACCESS table as TCRdb keeps it, with only in-frame sequences that have V and J called. A part of the clones is gone; compared with another copy, unresolved V genes explain less than half, and the rest is unexplained. The V and J calls and the clone size are those of that table, but D and trimming were determined from the DNA. This sample lists about 2 million clones; 85% to 95% were detected once. 1% to 1.5% of the sample rests with the top ten.

CD8 naive samples consisted of CD45RO-negative cells that were positively selected for CCR7, yielding a CD45RA+CCR7+ population without TemRA cells. Donors were healthy HIV-negative adults with no recently reported acute infections or vaccinations. Only Caucasian adults living in Nashville, Tennessee, USA were represented among the donors. Blood was collected by leukapheresis, and PBMCs were isolated by Ficoll-Histopaque density gradient centrifugation and then cryopreserved in liquid nitrogen vapor phase. Purity and quantity of every magnetically sorted T cell population were checked by analytical flow cytometry. From each sorted fraction, genomic DNA was isolated and quantified by UV absorbance on a Nanodrop 2000c. Including cysteine and phenylalanine, the CDR3 has 17 amino acids. Here the CDR3 DNA is all that survives: 51 bases in frame from base 1. V lost 7 bases and J lost 3 bases, and the count of bases not matched to a germline gene is 13. CDR1 and CDR2 are read off the germline V gene as SNHLY and FYNNEI.

This receptor was identified in a man aged 18 to 30 in good health. The chain is made from TRBV2 and TRBJ2-3, with 10 middle bases fitting TRBD2. Sequenced: naive CD8+ T cells sorted from blood. This sample's cell subset or site label indicates: CD45RA+CCR7+. The CDR3 here reads CASIEGVAGGPTDTQYF. The DNA sequence follows: TGTGCCAGCATCGAAGGGGTAGCGGGGGGCCCGACAGATACGCAGTATTTT. Joined to the reference TRBV2 and TRBJ2-3 proteins, this CDR3 gives the full variable domain: EPEVTQTPSHQVTQMGQEVILRCVPISNHLYFYWYRQILGQKVEFLVSFYNNEISEKSEIFDDQFSVERPDGSNFTLKIRSTKLEDSAMYFCASIEGVAGGPTDTQYFGPGTRLTVL.